Listed here are 26 T cell receptor beta chains from one sample, sequenced in a study of blood T cell repertoires in COVID-19. Method: immunoSEQ multiplex PCR; TCRdb's copy keeps in-frame clones and lacks some. The sample shows 90,000 to 110,000 clones, 80% of them seen only once. The specimen was peripheral blood. These TCRs come from a human donor in a cohort sampled during active or convalescent COVID-19.

The V and J genes are TRBV19 and TRBJ2-3; 7 nucleotides align to TRBD2. Germline lookup yields CDR1 LNHDA and CDR2 SQIVND (reference sequence). Unmatched junction bases numbered 13, after V lost 6 bases and J lost 1 base. The CDR3 sequence is 17 residues long. The CDR3 coding sequence is TGTGCCAGTAGCATGCTGGGAGGGAGCGGTGGCACAGATACGCAGTATTTT. It is translated as CASSMLGGSGGTDTQYF.

The chain links TRBV24-1 to TRBJ2-2; D gene uncertain. This CDR3 comprises 13 residues. Between the trimmed V and J ends, which lost 4 bases and 5 bases, there was a span of 7 bases. Germline V gene data show CDR1 as KGHDR and CDR2 as SFDVKD. The CDR3 spells CATSDPPTGELFF. CDR3 in DNA: TGTGCCACCAGTGACCCCCCAACCGGGGAGCTGTTTTTT.

The chain employs TRBV19 and TRBJ2-5; 7 bases align to TRBD2. The V and J ends lost 5 bases and 4 bases, in that order; junction bases with no gene match: 7. Germline CDR1 reads LNHDA; CDR2 reads SQIVND (reference sequence). This CDR3 is built from 14 residues. CDR3 loop: CASSPPGGGETQYF. The CDR3 DNA is TGTGCCAGTAGTCCGCCGGGGGGTGGAGAGACCCAGTACTTC. The whole variable domain, filled in from reference TRBV19 and TRBJ2-5, reads DGGITQSPKYLFRKEGQNVTLSCEQNLNHDAMYWYRQDPGQGLRLIYYSQIVNDFQKGDIAEGYSVSREKKESFPLTVTSAQKNPTAFYLCASSPPGGGETQYFGPGTRLLVL.

The chain has TRBV27 and TRBJ2-7; TRBD1 matches 11 bases. The V and J ends lost 6 bases and 2 bases, in that order; junction bases with no gene match: 3. Germline CDR1 MNHEY, CDR2 SMNVEV (reference sequence). The CDR3 is 14 amino acids. The CDR3 spells CASSRDRGTYEQYF. The CDR3, as DNA: TGTGCCAGCAGCCGGGACAGGGGGACCTACGAGCAGTACTTC.

The chain uses TRBV6-5 and TRBJ2-7; D possibly corresponds to TRBD2 (5 bases). Germline values: CDR1 MNHEY, CDR2 SVGAGI. Trimming removed 5 bases from V and 2 bases from J, with 13 bases in between. The CDR3 is 14 amino acids. The CDR3 bases are TGTGCCAGCAGTCTCAGGACTGAAACCTACGAGCAGTACTTC. Protein sequence: CASSLRTETYEQYF.

As to this clone: The identical CDR3 is also encoded by other nucleotide sequences in the sample. J is TRBJ2-7 and V is TRBV7-2; 10 nucleotides align to TRBD1. Germline loops: CDR1 SGHTA, CDR2 FQGNSA. V shed 5 bases, J shed 1 base, and the junction held 2 bases outside the gene matches. The CDR3 length is 14 residues. This chain's CDR3 is CASSRDRGSYEQYF. DNA for the CDR3: TGTGCCAGCAGCCGGGACAGGGGTTCCTACGAGCAGTACTTC.

The chain has TRBV18 and TRBJ1-1, with unresolved D. This CDR3 has 15 amino acids. Trimming took off 3 bases at V and 1 base at J, with 12 bases between the two ends. CDR1 and CDR2 (germline): KGHSH, LQKENI. CDR3 nucleotide sequence: TGTGCCAGCTCACCGGAACGGTCGGGGAACACTGAAGCTTTCTTT. This encodes CASSPERSGNTEAFF.

In DNA form, the CDR3 reads TGTGCCAGCATACGTAGCTCTGGAAACACCATATATTTT. It is translated as CASIRSSGNTIYF. The chain recombines TRBV6-6 with TRBJ1-3; no reliable D call. Germline assignment: CDR1 MNHNY and CDR2 SVGAGI (reference sequence). The V end was cut by 7 bases, the J end by 0 bases, with 7 bases between. The length of the CDR3 is 13 residues.

The chain employs TRBV30 and TRBJ2-7, with no clear D. Trimming left V 3 bases short and J 5 bases short, with 8 bases between. CDR3 length equals 11 residues. CDR1 GTSNPN and CDR2 SVGIG come from the germline V gene (reference sequence). CDR3 amino acids: CAWRRSNEQYF. The CDR3 region has the DNA TGTGCCTGGAGGCGCTCAAACGAGCAGTACTTC.

J is TRBJ1-1 and V is TRBV18; D is perhaps TRBD1 (6 bases). This CDR3 has 16 residues. Between the trimmed V and J ends, which lost 3 bases and 1 base, there was a span of 15 bases. The germline V gene has CDR1 KGHSH and CDR2 LQKENI. CDR3 region: CASSPGAGVANTEAFF. Written as DNA, the CDR3 is TGTGCCAGCTCACCGGGGGCCGGCGTGGCGAACACTGAAGCTTTCTTT.

This clone was picked up a small number of times. The chain is built from TRBV12-2 and TRBJ2-7; TRBD1 is taken as the D call from the table, unchecked against the DNA. TRBV12-2 is a documented pseudogene. The CDR3 has 18 amino acids. The CDR3 DNA follows: TGTGCAAGTCGCTTCTGGGCCGACAGGGGGCTATCCTCCTACGAGCAGTACTTC. Translated, it gives CASRFWADRGLSSYEQYF.

The V gene is TRBV7-2, the J gene TRBJ2-2; D uncertain. The length of the CDR3 is 15 residues. Trimming removed 5 bases at V and 1 base at J, with 11 bases between. Per germline, CDR1 SGHTA and CDR2 FQGNSA. The CDR3 region is CASSLTVWNTGELFF. Here the CDR3 DNA reads TGTGCCAGCAGCCTCACAGTTTGGAACACCGGGGAGCTGTTTTTT.

The rearrangement uses TRBV2 and TRBJ2-5, with 7 nucleotides matching TRBD2. This CDR3 is built from 15 residues. The germline CDR1 and CDR2 sequences are SNHLY and FYNNEI. With 10 bases clipped from V and 1 base from J, the junction kept 12 bases outside the gene matches. The CDR3 is CATSGTLGLQETQYF. The CDR3 DNA follows: TGTGCCACGAGCGGGACGCTGGGCCTCCAAGAGACCCAGTACTTC.

The chain joins TRBV6-6 to TRBJ1-2; D remains ambiguous. V was trimmed by 2 bases and J by 0 bases, leaving 10 bases between them. The CDR3 sequence is 15 residues long. CDR1 is MNHNY and CDR2 is SVGAGI in the germline V gene (reference sequence). The CDR3 region is CASSYPAGTNYGYTF. The CDR3 nucleotides are TGTGCCAGCAGTTACCCAGCAGGAACTAACTATGGCTACACCTTC.

This clone was observed a single time. The chain has TRBV25-1 and TRBJ2-7, with D perhaps matching TRBD1 (6 bases). Trimming removed 8 bases at V and 7 bases at J, with 18 bases between. CDR1 and CDR2 from the germline V gene are MGHDK and SYGVNS. There are 13 residues in the CDR3. The CDR3 region has the DNA TGTGCCAGCGGGACATTTGGGCCCCGGGAGCAGTACTTC. It codes for CASGTFGPREQYF.

The CDR3 nucleotides are TGTGCCAGCAGCTCCAGGGGCTATAGCAATCAGCCCCAGCATTTT. It yields the protein CASSSRGYSNQPQHF. This chain links TRBV7-2 with TRBJ1-5, with a tentative D call TRBD1 (6 bases). The CDR3 runs to 15 residues. Germline-derived CDR1 and CDR2 are SGHTA and FQGNSA. Trimming took off 4 bases at V and 0 bases at J, with 10 bases between the two ends.

The V and J genes are TRBV4-2 and TRBJ2-7; possibly TRBD1 for D (6 bases). V was shortened by 4 bases and J by 4 bases, with 20 bases between the two germline ends. Germline V gene sequence: CDR1 LGHNA, CDR2 YNFKEQ. The CDR3 length is 16 residues. CDR3 sequence reads: CASSRQGAGVGYEQYF. CDR3 in DNA: TGTGCCAGCAGCCGCCAAGGTGCAGGGGTGGGGTACGAGCAGTACTTC.

V and J are TRBV18 and TRBJ2-1; 13 positions match TRBD2. J was trimmed by 4 bases and V by 3 bases; bases with no gene match: 3. The CDR3 has 16 residues. Germline V CDR1 and CDR2: KGHSH, LQKENI. The CDR3 region is CASSPWTSGSYNEQFF. The DNA of the CDR3 is TGTGCCAGCTCACCCTGGACTAGCGGGAGTTACAATGAGCAGTTCTTC.

Regarding this clone: The junction and the germline gene differ at one end; a read error may be behind it. This CDR3 reads CASSYPYGQGRFSFEQYF. CDR3 in DNA: TGTGCCAGCAGTTACCCGTACGGACAGGGGCGCTTTTCCTTCGAGCAGTACTTC. The chain joins TRBV6-8 to TRBJ2-7; 9 bases are a match to TRBD1. Germline V gives CDR1 MNHGY, CDR2 SAAAGT. The length of the CDR3 is 18 residues.

The J gene is TRBJ2-7, the V gene TRBV7-8, with 7 bases aligning to TRBD1. Trimming cost V 5 bases and J 0 bases; bases outside gene matches: 1. The CDR3 is 13 residues long. CDR1 is SGHVS and CDR2 is FQNEAQ in the germline V gene. This CDR3 is CASSRQGSYEQYF. The CDR3 DNA is TGTGCCAGCAGCCGACAGGGCTCCTACGAGCAGTACTTC.

J is TRBJ2-1 and V is TRBV14, with 7 bases lining up with TRBD2. With 5 bases clipped from V and 3 bases from J, the junction kept 7 bases outside the gene matches. CDR3 size: 15 residues. Germline V lookup: CDR1 SGHDN, CDR2 FVKESK. The CDR3 DNA follows: TGTGCCAGCAGCAGGGCGGGAGTTATCTACAATGAGCAGTTCTTC. This encodes CASSRAGVIYNEQFF.

This clone was seen once. The V gene is TRBV9, the J gene TRBJ2-2; 11 bases fit TRBD1. In germline, CDR1 is SGDLS, CDR2 YYNGEE. J was trimmed by 5 bases and V by 3 bases; bases with no gene match: 12. This CDR3 spans 18 amino acids. Written as DNA, the CDR3 is TGTGCCAGCAGCGCCTACTACCTTGGGACAGGGGGTACCGGGGAGCTGTTTTTT. Residues: CASSAYYLGTGGTGELFF.

The J gene is TRBJ2-7, the V gene TRBV28; no clear D gene. The germline V gene has CDR1 MDHEN and CDR2 SYDVKM. Trimming stripped 2 bases from V and 9 bases from J, with 17 bases between. The length of the CDR3 is 14 residues. Here the CDR3 reads CASSLRLPSVAQYF. The CDR3 nucleotides read TGTGCCAGCAGTTTACGACTCCCAAGCGTGGCGCAGTACTTC. Variable domain in full (rest from reference TRBV28 and TRBJ2-7): DVKVTQSSRYLVKRTGEKVFLECVQDMDHENMFWYRQDPGLGLRLIYFSYDVKMKEKGDIPEGYSVSREKKERFSLILESASTNQTSMYLCASSLRLPSVAQYFGPGTRLTVT.

The chain carries TRBV2 and TRBJ2-5; 9 nucleotides agree with TRBD1. CDR1 is SNHLY and CDR2 is FYNNEI in the germline V gene. V lost 6 bases and J lost 2; bases outside the gene matches: 10. The CDR3 is 16 amino acids. CDR3 nucleotides: TGTGCCAGCAGGAATACCGGGACAGGGTGGCAAGAGACCCAGTACTTC. As protein: CASRNTGTGWQETQYF.

V gene TRBV3-1 (or the pseudogene TRBV3-2) combines with J gene TRBJ2-3; 8 positions match TRBD1. Trimming at V came to 2 bases and at J to 5 bases, leaving 9 bases not matched to a gene. This CDR3 region has 16 residues. The V gene's germline CDR1 is LGHDT and CDR2 YNNKEL (reference sequence). CDR3: CASSQCSDRDIDTQYF. CDR3 coding DNA: TGTGCCAGCAGCCAATGTTCGGACAGGGATATAGATACGCAGTATTTT.

This clone was found once. The J gene is TRBJ2-7, the V gene TRBV2; no clear D. Trimming removed 1 base at V and 3 bases at J, with 10 bases between. This CDR3 is built from 14 residues. Germline CDR1 is SNHLY and CDR2 is FYNNEI. The CDR3 DNA follows: TGTGCCAGCAGTGAAGTTCCCCCAGTCTACGAGCAGTACTTC. Translation: CASSEVPPVYEQYF.